This T cell receptor beta chain was recovered during a study of blood T cell repertoires in COVID-19. CDR1 is SGHRS and CDR2 is YFSETQ in the germline V gene. This CDR3 contains 12 residues. Trimming took off 4 bases at V and 2 bases at J, with 6 bases between the two ends. In the study's own analysis: Reference gene primers were amplified, and this amplification served to estimate nucleated cell counts. Measured with immunoSEQ multiplex PCR; TCRdb has only the in-frame clones, and not every one. V and J calls and clone size follow that table, whereas D and trimming were derived from the DNA. The table lists 350,000 to 450,000 clones, more than 85% of them singletons, with roughly 0.9% in the top ten.

The chain carries TRBV5-1 and TRBJ1-2; D unclear. Sequencing was done on a sample of PBMCs or T cells enriched from blood (not recorded which). This receptor was obtained from a woman aged 40 to 49 who had been exposed to COVID-19. The CDR3 protein is CASSPENYGYTF. The CDR3 nucleotides read TGCGCCAGCAGCCCGGAGAACTATGGCTACACCTTC.